This T cell receptor beta chain stems from a study of patients and donors after allogeneic stem cell transplantation. TCRdb redid the calling of the RT-PCR reads with MiXCR, one entry per CDR3 protein. The sample has about 150,000 distinct CDR3 sequences, about 40% seen once; the top ten hold 50%. Trimming cost V 5 bases and J 5 bases; bases outside gene matches: 5. The CDR3 covers 13 residues. The specimen sequenced was blood, either unsorted or a sorted T cell fraction (not recorded which). The sequence was obtained from a human donor who was either an allogeneic HSCT recipient or a stem cell or donor lymphocyte infusion donor (not recorded which). It is not recorded whose cells these are; they may come from a transplant donor. The chain joins TRBV12-3 or TRBV12-4 to TRBJ1-1, with TRBD1 identical over 7 bases. CDR3 residues: CASSMQGGTEAFF. The DNA for the CDR3 is TGTGCCAGCAGTATGCAGGGGGGAACTGAAGCTTTCTTT.